The 28 T cell receptor beta chains below come from one sample, sequenced in a study of cytomegalovirus exposure and HLA in healthy donors. The PCR had 60 Vbeta and 13 Jbeta primers. TCRdb keeps only in-frame clones here, not all; method: immunoSEQ multiplex PCR. The sample shows fewer than 200,000 clones, roughly 80% of them seen only once. The specimen sequenced was PBMCs. The receptors stem from a man aged 25 to 40 in good health and CMV-seronegative.

This clone was counted between two and nine times. The chain carries TRBV6-5 and TRBJ1-1; no clear D gene. V was pared by 6 bases and J by 5 bases, with 13 bases between. This CDR3 has 13 residues. The germline CDR1 and CDR2 sequences are MNHEY and SVGAGI. The CDR3 DNA reads TGTGCCAGCAGGTTCGCAGATCAAACTGAAGCTTTCTTT. As protein: CASRFADQTEAFF.

The rearrangement uses TRBV10-1 and TRBJ2-7; 9 bases are a match to TRBD1. Germline loops: CDR1 WNHNN, CDR2 SYGVQD (reference sequence). The CDR3 totals 15 residues. V shed 2 bases, J shed 2 bases, and the junction held 4 bases outside the gene matches. CDR3 region: CASSEGDRETYEQYF. CDR3 DNA sequence: TGCGCCAGCAGTGAGGGGGACAGGGAAACCTACGAGCAGTACTTC.

The chain is built from TRBV5-5 and TRBJ1-5, with D tentatively TRBD1 (5 bases). Germline V CDR1 and CDR2: SGHKS, YYEKEE (reference sequence). The length of the CDR3 is 15 residues. V was trimmed by 4 bases and J by 0 bases, leaving 11 bases between them. In DNA form, the CDR3 reads TGTGCCAGCAGCCCGGACACGTATAGCAATCAGCCCCAGCATTTT. It codes for CASSPDTYSNQPQHF.

This chain connects TRBV29-1 to TRBJ1-2, with D possibly matching TRBD1 (5 bases). The V and J ends lost 6 bases and 8 bases respectively, with 19 bases between them. From germline, CDR1 is SQVTM and CDR2 ANQGSEA. CDR3 length: 13 residues. CDR3 coding DNA: TGCAGCGTCTTAGACAGTCAGAAGGAAGGCTACACCTTC. Its translation is CSVLDSQKEGYTF.

V and J are TRBV5-1 and TRBJ2-7; 8 nucleotides agree with TRBD2. After removal of 1 base from V and 3 bases from J, the junction contained 6 bases not matched to a gene. The CDR3 contains 15 residues. CDR1 and CDR2 from the germline V gene are SGHRS and YFSETQ. CDR3 loop: CASSLKSGRLYEQYF. Written as DNA, the CDR3 is TGCGCCAGCAGCTTGAAAAGCGGGAGACTCTACGAGCAGTACTTC.

The chain is built from TRBV28 and TRBJ1-1; the D gene is possibly TRBD1 (6 bases). Germline assignment: CDR1 MDHEN and CDR2 SYDVKM. Trimming removed 6 bases from V and 6 bases from J, with 17 bases in between. This CDR3 is built from 14 residues. The CDR3 is CASSATRGGPEAFF. The CDR3 region has the DNA TGTGCCAGCAGCGCCACAAGGGGGGGACCTGAAGCTTTCTTT.

The genes are TRBV18 and TRBJ1-4; TRBD1 matches 7 bases. CDR1 is KGHSH and CDR2 is LQKENI in the germline V gene. The CDR3 covers 14 residues. After removal of 4 bases from V and 6 bases from J, the junction contained 5 bases not matched to a gene. CDR3: CASSLQGPHEKLFF. For the CDR3, the DNA is TGTGCCAGCTCACTACAGGGGCCACATGAAAAACTGTTTTTT.

V usage is TRBV7-9 and J usage is TRBJ2-7; D perhaps matches TRBD1 (5 bases). With 6 bases removed from V and 5 bases from J, the gap between germline ends came to 14 bases. The CDR3 has 13 residues. Germline V gene sequence: CDR1 SEHNR, CDR2 FQNEAQ (reference sequence). Here the CDR3 reads CASRGLGRHEQYF. CDR3 DNA: TGTGCCAGCAGAGGGCTGGGGCGCCACGAGCAGTACTTC.

This clone was counted only a few times. The V and J genes are TRBV5-1 and TRBJ2-1, with a tentative D call TRBD1 (6 bases). V lost 4 bases, J lost 2 bases, and 19 bases lay in between. The CDR3 sequence is 17 residues long. Germline V lookup: CDR1 SGHRS, CDR2 YFSETQ. CDR3 sequence: CASSPLIGGVTYNEQFF. DNA for the CDR3: TGCGCCAGCAGCCCGCTAATAGGGGGAGTCACCTACAATGAGCAGTTCTTC.

This chain links TRBV11-2 with TRBJ2-5, with 7 bases that match TRBD1. CDR3 length: 14 amino acids. Germline V gene data show CDR1 as SGHAT and CDR2 as FQNNGV. V shed 5 bases, J shed 5 bases, and the junction held 8 bases outside the gene matches. The CDR3 reads CASSPTRRGETQYF. CDR3 in DNA: TGTGCCAGCAGCCCAACGCGCAGGGGGGAGACCCAGTACTTC.

The chain couples TRBV6-5 to TRBJ2-2; tentative D call: TRBD1 (5 bases). The CDR3 contains 14 residues. Germline V gene lookup returns CDR1 MNHEY and CDR2 SVGAGI. Trimming shortened V by 6 bases and J by 6 bases, and 14 bases separated the two germline ends. CDR3 in DNA: TGTGCCAGCAGCTCAGGGCGGCTTCCCGGGGAGCTGTTTTTT. Residues: CASSSGRLPGELFF.

With respect to this clone: Its ends do not fully match the called genes, so a read error is possible. The chain uses TRBV7-9 and TRBJ2-5; 13 nucleotides agree with TRBD2. Per germline, CDR1 SEHNR and CDR2 FQNEAQ (reference sequence). The CDR3 has 16 residues. The CDR3 DNA sequence: TGTTCCAGCAGCATCGGACTAGCGGGAGTTTCGGAGACCCAGTACTTC. Protein: CSSSIGLAGVSETQYF.

This clone was observed a few times. The chain uses TRBV5-8 and TRBJ2-3; possible D gene TRBD1, 5 bases. Germline V gives CDR1 SGHTS, CDR2 YDEGEE. The V and J ends lost 6 bases and 9 bases respectively, with 23 bases between them. The CDR3 totals 15 residues. Here the CDR3 reads CASKGAPAFHGTQYF. The DNA for the CDR3 is TGTGCCAGCAAAGGGGCACCCGCCTTTCACGGCACGCAGTATTTT.

The chain combines TRBV6-4 with TRBJ2-2; TRBD1 matches at 10 bases. Per the germline V gene, CDR1 is MRHNA and CDR2 is SNTAGT. V was clipped by 7 bases and J by 5 bases; unmatched bases: 4. This CDR3 comprises 14 residues. The CDR3 bases are TGTGCCAGCACTCGGGACAGGGGAACCGGGGAGCTGTTTTTT. This encodes CASTRDRGTGELFF.

The chain recombines TRBV28 with TRBJ1-5; possible D gene TRBD1, 5 bases. V was clipped by 3 bases and J by 9 bases, with 15 bases between them. CDR3 length equals 14 residues. Germline-derived CDR1 and CDR2 are MDHEN and SYDVKM. The CDR3 nucleotides are TGTGCCAGCAGTTTGACAGTCGGAGTTTGGCCCCAGCATTTT. It encodes CASSLTVGVWPQHF. Looking up the rest from reference TRBV28 and TRBJ1-5 gives the full variable domain: DVKVTQSSRYLVKRTGEKVFLECVQDMDHENMFWYRQDPGLGLRLIYFSYDVKMKEKGDIPEGYSVSREKKERFSLILESASTNQTSMYLCASSLTVGVWPQHFGDGTRLSIL.

The V and J genes are TRBV27 and TRBJ2-2, with D unresolved. The CDR3 length is 14 residues. Trimming took 6 bases from V and 7 from J, leaving 15 bases between them. The germline gives CDR1 MNHEY, CDR2 SMNVEV (reference sequence). This CDR3 reads CASSGETAGGELFF. CDR3 nucleotides: TGTGCCAGCAGCGGCGAGACTGCCGGCGGGGAGCTGTTTTTT.

The J gene is TRBJ2-2, the V gene TRBV30; D gene ambiguous. The CDR3 consists of 11 residues. The V and J ends lost 4 bases and 6 bases respectively, with 6 bases between them. Germline V gene data show CDR1 as GTSNPN and CDR2 as SVGIG (reference sequence). CDR3 sequence (DNA): TGTGCCTGGAATTATCCCGGGGAGCTGTTTTTT. It is translated as CAWNYPGELFF.

Comment on this clone: Other nucleotide sequences in the sample specify the same CDR3. The chain uses TRBV5-4 and TRBJ2-2; unclear D gene. The germline V and J ends were trimmed by 7 bases and 0 bases, with 13 bases remaining between them. Germline-derived CDR1 and CDR2 are SGHNT and YYREEE (reference sequence). This CDR3 region has 15 residues. DNA for the CDR3: TGTGCCAGCGCCCCACTCCGGGCGAACACCGGGGAGCTGTTTTTT. Translated, it gives CASAPLRANTGELFF. Filled out from reference TRBV5-4 and TRBJ2-2, the complete variable domain reads ETGVTQSPTHLIKTRGQQVTLRCSSQSGHNTVSWYQQALGQGPQFIFQYYREEENGRGNFPPRFSGLQFPNYSSELNVNALELDDSALYLCASAPLRANTGELFFGEGSRLTVL.

The V and J genes are TRBV5-4 and TRBJ2-5; 10 bases are a match to TRBD1. This CDR3 comprises 16 residues. The V gene end was trimmed by 0 bases and the J gene end by 3 bases; junction bases not matched to a gene: 5. Germline CDR1 is SGHNT and CDR2 is YYREEE (reference sequence). CDR3 sequence: CASSLGPGTGEETQYF. CDR3 DNA sequence: TGTGCCAGCAGCTTGGGCCCCGGGACAGGGGAAGAGACCCAGTACTTC.

The V gene is TRBV4-3, the J gene TRBJ1-4; tentatively, D is TRBD1 (5 bases). This CDR3 has 15 residues. Germline lookup yields CDR1 LGHNA and CDR2 YSLEER. V was pared by 0 bases and J by 8 bases, with 13 bases between. CDR3 sequence reads: CASSQESGFGEKLFF. CDR3 DNA sequence: TGCGCCAGCAGCCAAGAATCAGGGTTCGGCGAAAAACTGTTTTTT.

The chain has TRBV6-1 and TRBJ2-7; no clear D gene. The V gene lost 4 bases and the J gene lost 4 bases, with 17 bases spanning the gap. The CDR3 length is 15 residues. In germline, CDR1 is MNHNS, CDR2 SASEGT. The CDR3 region has the DNA TGTGCCAGCAGTGGAAGAGGTCAGACCAGATACGAGCAGTACTTC. Translated: CASSGRGQTRYEQYF.

CDR3 nucleotides: TGTGCCAGCAGCGTCCTGGCGGGAGCCTACGAGCAGTACTTC. This encodes CASSVLAGAYEQYF. The chain recombines TRBV9 with TRBJ2-7, with 7 bases fitting TRBD2. The CDR3 sequence is 14 residues long. Per the germline V gene, CDR1 is SGDLS and CDR2 is YYNGEE. The junction had 4 bases not matched to a gene; V was cut back by 2 bases and J by 2 bases.

The chain couples TRBV19 to TRBJ1-5; D gene uncertain. V shed 4 bases and J shed 0 bases, with 7 bases lying between them. Per germline, CDR1 LNHDA and CDR2 SQIVND (reference sequence). The CDR3 runs to 14 residues. CDR3 coding DNA: TGTGCCAGTAGTACTTATAATAGCAATCAGCCCCAGCATTTT. Protein: CASSTYNSNQPQHF.

The chain is built from TRBV19 and TRBJ1-4; 8 positions match TRBD1. V was clipped by 5 bases and J by 1 base; unmatched bases: 6. This CDR3 has 16 amino acids. Germline CDR1 and CDR2: LNHDA and SQIVND (reference sequence). The CDR3 bases are TGTGCCAGTAGTTCCAAACAGGGGGTAACTAATGAAAAACTGTTTTTT. Translating it yields CASSSKQGVTNEKLFF.

This clone occurred a few times. The J gene is TRBJ1-4, the V gene TRBV9, with D possibly TRBD1 on 6 matching bases. Trimming removed 0 bases from V and 3 bases from J, with 15 bases in between. The CDR3 runs to 17 residues. The germline V gene has CDR1 SGDLS and CDR2 YYNGEE. The CDR3 loop is CASSVEPGAIPNEKLFF. In DNA form, the CDR3 reads TGTGCCAGCAGCGTAGAACCAGGGGCGATTCCTAATGAAAAACTGTTTTTT.

The chain carries TRBV2 and TRBJ1-5; 7 nucleotides line up with TRBD1. The CDR3 runs 16 residues. Germline assignment: CDR1 SNHLY and CDR2 FYNNEI. The junction had 12 bases not matched to a gene; V was cut back by 7 bases and J by 3 bases. DNA for the CDR3: TGTGCCAGCACCAACAGGGGACCAAAGCCCAATCAGCCCCAGCATTTT. This codes for CASTNRGPKPNQPQHF.

The chain is built from TRBV7-9 and TRBJ2-1; 9 bases are a match to TRBD1. Trimming cost V 4 bases and J 4 bases; bases outside gene matches: 2. The CDR3 loop spans 14 amino acids. Germline values: CDR1 SEHNR, CDR2 FQNEAQ (reference sequence). The CDR3: CASSWDRDYNEQFF. In DNA form, the CDR3 reads TGTGCCAGCAGCTGGGACAGGGATTACAATGAGCAGTTCTTC. Full variable domain (outside the CDR3, taken from reference TRBV7-9 and TRBJ2-1): DTGVSQNPRHKITKRGQNVTFRCDPISEHNRLYWYRQTLGQGPEFLTYFQNEAQLEKSRLLSDRFSAERPKGSFSTLEIQRTEQGDSAMYLCASSWDRDYNEQFFGPGTRLTVL.

The gene calls are TRBV25-1 and TRBJ1-5, with TRBD1 as a possible D gene (5 bases). The V and J ends lost 4 bases and 2 bases respectively, with 12 bases between them. The CDR3 contains 15 residues. Germline V gene lookup returns CDR1 MGHDK and CDR2 SYGVNS. CDR3 nucleotides: TGTGCCAGCAGTGGGGGCCCCAGTGGCAATCAGCCCCAGCATTTT. Protein product: CASSGGPSGNQPQHF.